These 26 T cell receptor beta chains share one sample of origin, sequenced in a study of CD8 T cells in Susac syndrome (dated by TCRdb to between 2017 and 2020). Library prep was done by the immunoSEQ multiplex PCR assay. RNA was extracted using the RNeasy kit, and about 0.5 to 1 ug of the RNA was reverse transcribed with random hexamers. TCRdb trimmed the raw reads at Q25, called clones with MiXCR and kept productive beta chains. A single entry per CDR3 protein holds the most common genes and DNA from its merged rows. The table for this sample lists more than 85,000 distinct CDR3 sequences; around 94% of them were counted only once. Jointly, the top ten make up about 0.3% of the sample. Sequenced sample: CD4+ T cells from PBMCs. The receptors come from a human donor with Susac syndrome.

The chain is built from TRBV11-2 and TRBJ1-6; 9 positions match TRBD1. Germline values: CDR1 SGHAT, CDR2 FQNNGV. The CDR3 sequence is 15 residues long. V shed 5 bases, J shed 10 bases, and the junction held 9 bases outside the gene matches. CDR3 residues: CASSPGDREESPLHF. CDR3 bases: TGTGCCAGCAGCCCGGGGGACAGGGAAGAGTCACCCCTCCACTTT.

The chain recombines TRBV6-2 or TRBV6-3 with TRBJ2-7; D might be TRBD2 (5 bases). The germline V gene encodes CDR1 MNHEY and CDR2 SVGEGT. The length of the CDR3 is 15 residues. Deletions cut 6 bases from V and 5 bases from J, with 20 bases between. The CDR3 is CASSGLWSRSDEQYF. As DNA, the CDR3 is TGTGCCAGCAGCGGACTCTGGTCCCGATCCGACGAGCAGTACTTC.

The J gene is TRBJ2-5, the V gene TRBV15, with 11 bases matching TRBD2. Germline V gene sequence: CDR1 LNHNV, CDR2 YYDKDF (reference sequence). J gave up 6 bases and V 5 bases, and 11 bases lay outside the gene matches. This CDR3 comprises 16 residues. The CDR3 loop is CATSEGLAGGLKTQYF. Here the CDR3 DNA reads TGTGCCACCAGCGAGGGGCTAGCGGGGGGACTGAAGACCCAGTACTTC.

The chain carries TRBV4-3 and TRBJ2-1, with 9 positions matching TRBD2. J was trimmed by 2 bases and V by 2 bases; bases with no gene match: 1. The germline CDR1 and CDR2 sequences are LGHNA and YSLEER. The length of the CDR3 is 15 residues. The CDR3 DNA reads TGCGCCAGCAGCCAACTAGCGGGGCCCTACAATGAGCAGTTCTTC. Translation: CASSQLAGPYNEQFF.

This CDR3 reads CASRVLHNEQFF. CDR3 DNA sequence: TGTGCCAGCAGGGTACTGCATAATGAGCAGTTCTTC. V and J are TRBV2 and TRBJ2-1, with D unresolved. The V and J ends lost 6 bases and 7 bases respectively, with 10 bases between them. Germline CDR1 SNHLY, CDR2 FYNNEI. The CDR3 extends over 12 amino acids.

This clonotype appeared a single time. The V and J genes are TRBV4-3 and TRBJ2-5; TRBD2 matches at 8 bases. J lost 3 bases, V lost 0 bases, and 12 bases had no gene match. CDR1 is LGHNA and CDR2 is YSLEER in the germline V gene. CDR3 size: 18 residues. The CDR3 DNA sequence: TGCGCCAGCAGCCAAGATCTTTATGGTAGCGGGGAGGAAGAGACCCAGTACTTC. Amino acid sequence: CASSQDLYGSGEEETQYF.

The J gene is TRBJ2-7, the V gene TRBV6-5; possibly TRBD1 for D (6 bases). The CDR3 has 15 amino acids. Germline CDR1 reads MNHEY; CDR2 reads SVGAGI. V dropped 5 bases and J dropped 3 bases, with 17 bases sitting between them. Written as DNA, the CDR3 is TGTGCCAGCAGTCTAGGACCGACAGGCATCTACGAGCAGTACTTC. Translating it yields CASSLGPTGIYEQYF.

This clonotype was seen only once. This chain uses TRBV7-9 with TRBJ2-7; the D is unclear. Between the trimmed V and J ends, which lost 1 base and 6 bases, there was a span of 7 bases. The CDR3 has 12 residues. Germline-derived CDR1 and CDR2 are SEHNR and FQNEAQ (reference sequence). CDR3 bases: TGTGCCAGCAGCTTAGGAAATGGCGAGCAGTACTTC. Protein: CASSLGNGEQYF.

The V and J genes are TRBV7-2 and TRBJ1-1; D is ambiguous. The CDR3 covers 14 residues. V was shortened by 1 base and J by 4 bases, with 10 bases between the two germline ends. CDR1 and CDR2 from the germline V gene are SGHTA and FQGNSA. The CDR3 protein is CASSLEGYVTEAFF. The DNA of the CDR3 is TGTGCCAGCAGCTTAGAGGGTTACGTCACTGAAGCTTTCTTT.

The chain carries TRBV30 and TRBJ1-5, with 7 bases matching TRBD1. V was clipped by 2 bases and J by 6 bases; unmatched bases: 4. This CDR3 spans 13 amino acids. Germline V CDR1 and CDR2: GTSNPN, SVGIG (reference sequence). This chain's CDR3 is CAWSIQGGQPQHF. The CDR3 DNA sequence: TGTGCCTGGAGTATCCAGGGGGGTCAGCCCCAGCATTTT.

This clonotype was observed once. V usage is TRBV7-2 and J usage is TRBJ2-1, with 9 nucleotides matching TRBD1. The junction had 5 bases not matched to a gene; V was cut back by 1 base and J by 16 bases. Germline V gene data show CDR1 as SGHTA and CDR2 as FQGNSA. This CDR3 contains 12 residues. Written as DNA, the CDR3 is TGTGCCAGCAGCTTAGATGGGGGACAGGGATTCTTC. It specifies CASSLDGGQGFF.

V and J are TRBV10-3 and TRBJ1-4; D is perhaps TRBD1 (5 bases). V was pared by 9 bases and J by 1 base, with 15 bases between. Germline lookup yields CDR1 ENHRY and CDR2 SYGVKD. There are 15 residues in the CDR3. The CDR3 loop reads CAIRRGGGTNEKLFF. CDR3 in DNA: TGTGCCATACGTAGGGGCGGAGGAACTAATGAAAAACTGTTTTTT.

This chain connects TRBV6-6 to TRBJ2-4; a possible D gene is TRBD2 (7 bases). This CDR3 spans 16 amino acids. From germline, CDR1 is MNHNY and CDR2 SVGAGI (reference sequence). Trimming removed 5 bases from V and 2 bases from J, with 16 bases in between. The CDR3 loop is CASSVIDGGPKNIQYF. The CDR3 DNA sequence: TGTGCCAGCAGTGTCATAGACGGGGGGCCCAAAAACATTCAGTACTTC.

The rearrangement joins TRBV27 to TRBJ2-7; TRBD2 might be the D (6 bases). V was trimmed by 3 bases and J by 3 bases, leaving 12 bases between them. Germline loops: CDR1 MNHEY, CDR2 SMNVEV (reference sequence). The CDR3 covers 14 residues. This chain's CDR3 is CASSFGDSRYEQYF. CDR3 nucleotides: TGTGCCAGCAGTTTCGGGGACTCTCGCTACGAGCAGTACTTC.

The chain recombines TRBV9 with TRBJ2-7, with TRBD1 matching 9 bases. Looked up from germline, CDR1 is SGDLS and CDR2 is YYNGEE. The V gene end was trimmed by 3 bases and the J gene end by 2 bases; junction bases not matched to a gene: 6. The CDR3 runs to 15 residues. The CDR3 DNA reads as TGTGCCAGCAGCGAACAGGACAGGGGTCCCTACGAGCAGTACTTC. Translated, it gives CASSEQDRGPYEQYF.

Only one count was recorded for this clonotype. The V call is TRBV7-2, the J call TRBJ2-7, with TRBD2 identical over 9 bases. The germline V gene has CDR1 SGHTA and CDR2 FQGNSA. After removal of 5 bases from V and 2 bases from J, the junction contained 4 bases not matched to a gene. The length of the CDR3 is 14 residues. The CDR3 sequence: CASSLGLATYEQYF. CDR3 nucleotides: TGTGCCAGCAGCCTGGGACTAGCAACCTACGAGCAGTACTTC. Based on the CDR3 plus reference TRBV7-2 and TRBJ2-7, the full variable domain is GAGVSQSPSNKVTEKGKDVELRCDPISGHTALYWYRQSLGQGLEFLIYFQGNSAPDKSGLPSDRFSAERTGGSVSTLTIQRTQQEDSAVYLCASSLGLATYEQYFGPGTRLTVT.

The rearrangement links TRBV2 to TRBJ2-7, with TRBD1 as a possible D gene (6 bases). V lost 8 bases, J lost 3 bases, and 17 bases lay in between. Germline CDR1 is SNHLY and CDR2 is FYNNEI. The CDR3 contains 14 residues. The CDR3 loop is CASRNTKGGYEQYF. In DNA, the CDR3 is TGTGCCAGCCGAAATACTAAAGGGGGCTACGAGCAGTACTTC.

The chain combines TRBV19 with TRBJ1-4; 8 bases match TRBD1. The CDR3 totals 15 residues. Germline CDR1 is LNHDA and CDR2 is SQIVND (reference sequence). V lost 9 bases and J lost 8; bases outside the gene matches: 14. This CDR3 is CASGQGKGGDEKLFF. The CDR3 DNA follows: TGTGCCAGCGGACAGGGAAAAGGTGGAGACGAAAAACTGTTTTTT. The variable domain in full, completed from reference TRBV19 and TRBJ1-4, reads DGGITQSPKYLFRKEGQNVTLSCEQNLNHDAMYWYRQDPGQGLRLIYYSQIVNDFQKGDIAEGYSVSREKKESFPLTVTSAQKNPTAFYLCASGQGKGGDEKLFFGSGTQLSVL.

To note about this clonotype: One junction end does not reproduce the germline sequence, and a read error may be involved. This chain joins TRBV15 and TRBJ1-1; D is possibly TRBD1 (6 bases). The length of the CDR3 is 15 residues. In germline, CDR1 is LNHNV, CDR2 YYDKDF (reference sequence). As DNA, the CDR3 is TGCGCCACCAGCAGAGATCAACCAGGGGCTGGGGGAGCTTTCTTT. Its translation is CATSRDQPGAGGAFF.

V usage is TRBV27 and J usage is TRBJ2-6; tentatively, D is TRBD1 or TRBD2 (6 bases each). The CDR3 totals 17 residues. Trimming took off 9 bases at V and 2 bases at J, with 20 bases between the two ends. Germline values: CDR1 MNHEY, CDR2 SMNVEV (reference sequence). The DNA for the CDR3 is TGTGCCAGTTCGGGGGCAAGACAGAGCCCTGGGGCCAACGTCCTGACTTTC. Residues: CASSGARQSPGANVLTF.

CDR3: CASSVVRGGSNTGELFF. DNA for the CDR3: TGTGCCAGCAGCGTTGTACGCGGGGGTTCGAACACCGGGGAGCTGTTTTTT. V is TRBV9 and J is TRBJ2-2; 7 bases match TRBD2. The length of the CDR3 is 17 residues. V shed 2 bases, J shed 0 bases, and the junction held 7 bases outside the gene matches. The V gene's germline CDR1 is SGDLS and CDR2 YYNGEE.

CDR3 sequence reads: CASSPGGTSGGETQYF. CDR3 nucleotides: TGCGCCAGCAGCCCAGGCGGGACTAGCGGGGGTGAGACCCAGTACTTC. This chain joins TRBV5-1 and TRBJ2-5; 14 bases agree with TRBD2. Germline V gene lookup returns CDR1 SGHRS and CDR2 YFSETQ. Trimming took 4 bases from V and 5 from J; bases not matched to a gene: 7. The CDR3 is 16 residues long.

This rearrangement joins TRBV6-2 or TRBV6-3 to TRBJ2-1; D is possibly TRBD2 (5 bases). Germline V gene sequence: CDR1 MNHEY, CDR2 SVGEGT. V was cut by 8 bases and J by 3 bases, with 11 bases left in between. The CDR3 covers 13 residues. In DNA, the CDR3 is TGTGCCAGCCGGACTGGGAACTACAATGAGCAGTTCTTC. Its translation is CASRTGNYNEQFF.

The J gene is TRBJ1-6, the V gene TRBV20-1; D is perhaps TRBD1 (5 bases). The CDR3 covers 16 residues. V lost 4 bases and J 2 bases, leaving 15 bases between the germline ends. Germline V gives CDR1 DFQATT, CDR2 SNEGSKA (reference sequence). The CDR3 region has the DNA TGCAGTGCTACCGGGGCGCAAAGGACCTATAATTCACCCCTCCACTTT. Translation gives CSATGAQRTYNSPLHF.

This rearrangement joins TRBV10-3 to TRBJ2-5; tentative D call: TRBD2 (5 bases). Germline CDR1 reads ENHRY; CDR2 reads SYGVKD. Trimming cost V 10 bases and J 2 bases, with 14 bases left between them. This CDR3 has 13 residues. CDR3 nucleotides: TGTGCCACAGCCTTGCGGGTGCAAGAGACCCAGTACTTC. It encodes CATALRVQETQYF.

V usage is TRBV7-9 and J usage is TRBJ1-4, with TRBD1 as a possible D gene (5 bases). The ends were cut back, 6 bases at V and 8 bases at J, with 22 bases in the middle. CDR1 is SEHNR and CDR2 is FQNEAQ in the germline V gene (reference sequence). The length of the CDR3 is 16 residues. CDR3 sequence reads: CASSPESWRGREKLFF. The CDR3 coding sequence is TGTGCCAGCAGTCCAGAGTCGTGGAGGGGAAGAGAAAAACTGTTTTTT.